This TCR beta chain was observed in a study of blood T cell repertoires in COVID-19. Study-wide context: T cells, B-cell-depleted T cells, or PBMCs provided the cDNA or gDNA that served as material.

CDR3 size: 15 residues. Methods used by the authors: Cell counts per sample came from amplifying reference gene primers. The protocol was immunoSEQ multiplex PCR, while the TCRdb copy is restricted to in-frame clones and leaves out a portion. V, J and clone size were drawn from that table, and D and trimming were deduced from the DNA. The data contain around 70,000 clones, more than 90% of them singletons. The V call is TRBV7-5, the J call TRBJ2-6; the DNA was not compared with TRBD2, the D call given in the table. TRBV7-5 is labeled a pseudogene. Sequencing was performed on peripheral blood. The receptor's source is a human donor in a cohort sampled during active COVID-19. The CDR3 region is CARSSGVSGANVLTF. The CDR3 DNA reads TGTGCCAGAAGTTCCGGGGTATCTGGGGCCAACGTCCTGACTTTC.